This record looks at one TCR beta chain sequence and its context. This clone was found once. What antigen it recognizes has not been identified. Qualities for individual bases were not recorded, and no much larger clone is one base off. Libraries were made using the immunoSEQ multiplex PCR assay. The source study handled its data this way. A statistical classification framework was built to diagnose cytomegalovirus status from the catalog of TCR beta chain sequences. Held by TCRdb, this immuneACCESS table contains in-frame sequences only and omits some clones. Under half of the omission traces to an unresolved V gene where checked; the cause of the rest is unknown. That table supplies the V and J calls and clone size; D and trimming were determined from the DNA. The sample table lists 130,000 to 150,000 clones, approximately 86% of them with a count of one. Jointly, the top ten make up 3.5% to 5% of the sample.

Donors formed part of the validation cohort, which comprised some 120 subjects and was distinct from the first cohort of 666 subjects. This sample is drawn from a study of cytomegalovirus exposure and HLA in healthy donors (dated by TCRdb to about 2017). Background for the entire study: A later analysis indicated that the 90 to 150 validation repertoires were generated on the platform also employed for the approximately 700 repertoires of the first cohort. Along with the roughly 670-subject first cohort, a separate validation cohort of over a hundred different subjects was used. The study was designed to test whether signatures of past pathogen exposure could be identified by cataloging public T cell receptors. The study combined high-throughput TCR immunosequencing, statistical association of individual TCRs with disease status, and machine learning to predict cytomegalovirus infection status.

Findings and caveats that apply to the study as a whole: Across donors, most TCR sequences were observed very rarely, whereas some public TCRs were present in many individuals. The validation cohort had no HLA typing available for a later analysis, so co-occurrence within that cohort was assessed over all 120 or so repertoires. A total of around 150 TCR beta chains were listed by the study as associated with cytomegalovirus. Of the cluster scores, about 94% were above 0 in a later analysis, which found that TCRs clustered in the first cohort also tended to co-occur in the 120 validation repertoires. It was suggested by the authors that the approach could potentially be generalized to other disease states and immunological phenotypes. The classifier was reported to diagnose cytomegalovirus status with high specificity and sensitivity in both the original and validation cohorts. A few of the identified cytomegalovirus-associated TCR beta chains were confirmed in vitro to be specific for cytomegalovirus antigens.

The specimen was PBMCs. This clonotype was sampled from a man younger than 35 in good health and CMV-seropositive.

CDR3 protein: CAWSLGPYGKLFF. The DNA is as follows: TGTGCCTGGAGTCTAGGCCCCTACGGAAAACTGTTTTTT. The V and J genes are TRBV30 and TRBJ1-4; the D gene remains uncertain. CDR1 GTSNPN and CDR2 SVGIG are derived from the germline V gene (reference sequence). The CDR3 contains 13 residues, cysteine and phenylalanine counted. Only CDR3 DNA remains: 39 bases, in frame from the first base. V drops 2 bases and J drops 10 bases, leaving 14 bases in between.